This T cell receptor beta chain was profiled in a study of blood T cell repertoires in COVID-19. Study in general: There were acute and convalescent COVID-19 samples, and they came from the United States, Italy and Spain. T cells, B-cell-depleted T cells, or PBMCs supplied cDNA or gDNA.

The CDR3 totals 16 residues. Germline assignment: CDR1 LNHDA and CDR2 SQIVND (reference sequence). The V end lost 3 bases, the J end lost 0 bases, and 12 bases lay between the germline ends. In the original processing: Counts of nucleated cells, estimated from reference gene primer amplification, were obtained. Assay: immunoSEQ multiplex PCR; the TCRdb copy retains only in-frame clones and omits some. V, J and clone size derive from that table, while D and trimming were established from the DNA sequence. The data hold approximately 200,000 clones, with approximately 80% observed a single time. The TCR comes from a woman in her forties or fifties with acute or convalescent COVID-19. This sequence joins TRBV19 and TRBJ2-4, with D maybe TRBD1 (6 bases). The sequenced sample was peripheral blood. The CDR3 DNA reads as TGTGCCAGTAGTATTCGGTCAGGGGTAGCCAAAAACATTCAGTACTTC. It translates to CASSIRSGVAKNIQYF.